Shown below are 26 T cell receptor beta chains from a single sample sequenced in a study of beta chain features in type 1 diabetes. The authors reverse transcribed all of the isolated RNA, so sequencing captured expressed TCRB transcripts. Libraries were prepared by immunoSEQ multiplex PCR; TCRdb keeps only in-frame clonotypes and omits some of them. The data show some 150,000 clones, 6% to 7.5% seen once. The sample comprised central memory CD4+ T cells from blood. These receptor sequences come from a woman aged 30 to 39 in good health.

This clone was detected only a few times. J is TRBJ1-1 and V is TRBV7-9; weak D call: TRBD1 (6 bases). The germline V and J ends were trimmed by 4 bases and 0 bases, with 18 bases remaining between them. Germline V lookup: CDR1 SEHNR, CDR2 FQNEAQ (reference sequence). The CDR3 contains 17 residues. CDR3 residues: CASSSGQTILVNTEAFF. CDR3 in DNA: TGTGCCAGCAGCTCCGGACAGACTATTTTGGTGAACACTGAAGCTTTCTTT.

This clone was recorded a few times. The chain combines TRBV4-3 with TRBJ1-4, with D possibly TRBD1 on 5 matching bases. V lost 0 bases, J lost 3 bases, and 17 bases lay in between. The CDR3 is 18 amino acids. Germline V gene data show CDR1 as LGHNA and CDR2 as YSLEER. DNA for the CDR3: TGCGCCAGCAGCCAAGATACGACAGTAGATAGCTCTAATGAAAAACTGTTTTTT. Its translation is CASSQDTTVDSSNEKLFF.

The sample holds a few counts of this clone. V usage is TRBV14 and J usage is TRBJ2-5, with D perhaps matching TRBD2 (6 bases). Germline V gene lookup returns CDR1 SGHDN and CDR2 FVKESK. The CDR3 is 13 residues long. Trimming removed 4 bases from V and 5 bases from J, with 11 bases in between. The CDR3 nucleotides are TGTGCCAGCAGCCGGACTAATTCGGAGACCCAGTACTTC. Its translation is CASSRTNSETQYF.

This clone was observed many times. The genes are TRBV4-2 and TRBJ2-7; 14 nucleotides line up with TRBD2. CDR3 length: 16 amino acids. CDR1 is LGHNA and CDR2 is YNFKEQ in the germline V gene. J lost 4 bases, V lost 5 bases, and 7 bases had no gene match. The CDR3 DNA follows: TGTGCCAGCAGCTCTCGACTAGCGGGAGGGGCGTACGAGCAGTACTTC. Translation gives CASSSRLAGGAYEQYF.

This clone has more than one count but fewer than ten. CDR3 in DNA: TGTGCCAGTAGTTATTTAGGACAGGGTAAAAGTCCGCAGTTCTTC. Protein: CASSYLGQGKSPQFF. The V gene is TRBV19, the J gene TRBJ2-1; 8 bases agree with TRBD1. Germline V gene sequence: CDR1 LNHDA, CDR2 SQIVND (reference sequence). After removal of 5 bases from V and 12 bases from J, the junction contained 15 bases not matched to a gene. CDR3 length equals 15 residues.

The rearrangement links TRBV7-2 to TRBJ2-5; D is perhaps TRBD2 (5 bases). Germline assignment: CDR1 SGHTA and CDR2 FQGNSA. CDR3 length: 14 amino acids. Trimming removed 4 bases from V and 2 bases from J, with 11 bases in between. The CDR3 bases are TGTGCCAGCAGCTCGTCCCGACTACAAGAGACCCAGTACTTC. Its protein product is CASSSSRLQETQYF.

V is TRBV28 and J is TRBJ1-5; 7 bases are shared with TRBD1. The CDR3 totals 14 residues. CDR1 MDHEN and CDR2 SYDVKM come from the germline V gene. V was clipped by 2 bases and J by 3 bases; unmatched bases: 1. The CDR3 DNA follows: TGTGCCAGCAGTTTAACAGGGGCCAATCAGCCCCAGCATTTT. It specifies CASSLTGANQPQHF.

V usage is TRBV6-5 and J usage is TRBJ2-1, with 8 nucleotides matching TRBD2. V was pared by 7 bases and J by 5 bases, with 4 bases of the junction left unmatched. The germline V gene has CDR1 MNHEY and CDR2 SVGAGI. The CDR3 is 13 amino acids. CDR3 coding DNA: TGTGCCAGCACTTCAGCGGGGGACAATGAGCAGTTCTTC. It is translated as CASTSAGDNEQFF.

The gene calls are TRBV28 and TRBJ2-2; TRBD1 aligns across 8 bases. The CDR3 extends over 16 amino acids. In germline, CDR1 is MDHEN, CDR2 SYDVKM. V lost 1 base, J lost 4 bases, and 5 bases stayed unmatched. The CDR3 spells CASSLFTGGITGELFF. The CDR3 DNA reads as TGTGCCAGCAGTTTATTCACAGGGGGGATCACCGGGGAGCTGTTTTTT. Supplemented by reference TRBV28 and TRBJ2-2, the full variable domain reads DVKVTQSSRYLVKRTGEKVFLECVQDMDHENMFWYRQDPGLGLRLIYFSYDVKMKEKGDIPEGYSVSREKKERFSLILESASTNQTSMYLCASSLFTGGITGELFFGEGSRLTVL.

This chain uses TRBV5-1 with TRBJ2-1; perhaps TRBD1 as D (5 bases). The CDR3 runs 11 residues. Germline loops: CDR1 SGHRS, CDR2 YFSETQ. Trimming shortened V by 5 bases and J by 6 bases, and 6 bases separated the two germline ends. The CDR3 protein is CASRQANEQFF. The DNA of the CDR3 is TGCGCCAGCAGACAGGCCAATGAGCAGTTCTTC.

V gene TRBV7-2 combines with J gene TRBJ2-1; 8 nucleotides line up with TRBD1. Germline V lookup: CDR1 SGHTA, CDR2 FQGNSA. J lost 0 bases, V lost 6 bases, and 7 bases had no gene match. This CDR3 spans 16 amino acids. CDR3 in DNA: TGTGCCAGCAGTCCCACAGGGGGTAGCTCCTACAATGAGCAGTTCTTC. It codes for CASSPTGGSSYNEQFF.

The gene calls are TRBV7-2 and TRBJ1-5; D is undetermined. There are 15 residues in the CDR3. V shed 0 bases and J shed 2 bases, with 8 bases lying between them. CDR1 is SGHTA, CDR2 FQGNSA, per germline. Here the CDR3 reads CASSLALGRNQPQHF. CDR3 coding DNA: TGTGCCAGCAGCTTAGCGCTTGGCCGCAATCAGCCCCAGCATTTT.

The chain is built from TRBV5-1 and TRBJ1-2; D possibly corresponds to TRBD1 (5 bases). Germline CDR1 reads SGHRS; CDR2 reads YFSETQ. The CDR3 runs to 14 residues. The V end was cut by 0 bases, the J end by 4 bases, with 10 bases between. CDR3 protein: CASSLVDRAYGYTF. The DNA of the CDR3 is TGCGCCAGCAGCTTGGTTGACAGAGCCTATGGCTACACCTTC.

This clone was recorded at least ten times. This chain uses TRBV29-1 with TRBJ2-1; the match to TRBD2 covers 8 bases. Germline V gene sequence: CDR1 SQVTM, CDR2 ANQGSEA. The CDR3 consists of 12 residues. Trimming took 3 bases from V and 7 from J; bases not matched to a gene: 2. CDR3 DNA: TGCAGCGTTGACCTAGCGGGTAATGAGCAGTTCTTC. It yields the protein CSVDLAGNEQFF.

The chain employs TRBV18 and TRBJ2-1; D might be TRBD1 (6 bases). V lost 5 bases and J lost 7, with 15 bases in between. CDR1 is KGHSH, CDR2 LQKENI, per germline. The CDR3 spans 14 residues. In nucleotides, the CDR3 is TGTGCCAGCTCATTATCCCTGGGGGCTAATGAGCAGTTCTTC. Its translation: CASSLSLGANEQFF. The whole variable domain, remainder taken from reference TRBV18 and TRBJ2-1, is NAGVMQNPRHLVRRRGQEARLRCSPMKGHSHVYWYRQLPEEGLKFMVYLQKENIIDESGMPKERFSAEFPKEGPSILRIQQVVRGDSAAYFCASSLSLGANEQFFGPGTRLTVL.

This clone came up a few times. The chain couples TRBV4-1 to TRBJ2-7, with 12 bases fitting TRBD2. The CDR3 is made up of 17 amino acids. The germline gives CDR1 MGHRA, CDR2 YSYEKL. V lost 4 bases to trimming and J lost 1 base; unmatched junction nucleotides: 8. The CDR3 is CASSPRTTSGRSYEQYF. The CDR3 DNA reads TGCGCCAGCAGCCCCAGGACCACTAGCGGGAGGTCCTACGAGCAGTACTTC.

Ten or more counts support this clone. This chain uses TRBV18 with TRBJ2-3, with D possibly being TRBD1 (6 bases). V lost 3 bases, J lost 9 bases, and 10 bases lay in between. CDR3 size: 12 residues. Germline CDR1 reads KGHSH; CDR2 reads LQKENI. The CDR3 DNA reads as TGTGCCAGCTCACCTTCACAGGGAACGCAGTATTTT. It codes for CASSPSQGTQYF.

This clone has ten or more counts. The chain has TRBV29-1 and TRBJ2-3; 10 bases map to TRBD1. Trimming at V came to 7 bases and at J to 0 bases, leaving 4 bases not matched to a gene. The germline V gene has CDR1 SQVTM and CDR2 ANQGSEA. The CDR3 loop spans 14 amino acids. This CDR3 is CSARQGASTDTQYF. The CDR3 DNA follows: TGCAGCGCCCGACAGGGGGCCAGCACAGATACGCAGTATTTT.

This clone was seen a few times. V usage is TRBV5-4 and J usage is TRBJ1-1, with a weak D call TRBD1 (5 bases). This CDR3 spans 13 amino acids. Germline V gives CDR1 SGHNT, CDR2 YYREEE (reference sequence). Between the trimmed V and J ends, which lost 4 bases and 9 bases, there was a span of 16 bases. CDR3 DNA: TGTGCCAGCAGCCAAGTCCGACAGCCTAAAGCTTTCTTT. This encodes CASSQVRQPKAFF.

This clone was detected only a few times. This rearrangement joins TRBV9 to TRBJ2-1, with TRBD2 identical over 15 bases. The CDR3 runs to 15 residues. CDR1 is SGDLS, CDR2 YYNGEE, per germline. V was pared by 3 bases and J by 6 bases, with 1 base of the junction left unmatched. Here the CDR3 reads CASSAGLAGGNEQFF. In nucleotides, the CDR3 is TGTGCCAGCAGCGCGGGACTAGCGGGAGGCAATGAGCAGTTCTTC.

This clone has a count of ten or more. The chain joins TRBV18 to TRBJ2-3; a weak D match, TRBD2 (6 bases). CDR1 KGHSH and CDR2 LQKENI come from the germline V gene. This CDR3 comprises 14 residues. V lost 2 bases to trimming and J lost 3 bases, with 9 bases between them. CDR3 nucleotides: TGTGCCAGCTCACCAACTAGCAAGACAGATACGCAGTATTTT. Its protein product is CASSPTSKTDTQYF. The whole variable domain, filled in from reference TRBV18 and TRBJ2-3, reads NAGVMQNPRHLVRRRGQEARLRCSPMKGHSHVYWYRQLPEEGLKFMVYLQKENIIDESGMPKERFSAEFPKEGPSILRIQQVVRGDSAAYFCASSPTSKTDTQYFGPGTRLTVL.

The rearrangement uses TRBV4-2 and TRBJ2-2; the match to TRBD1 covers 7 bases. The V and J ends lost 2 bases and 4 bases, in that order; junction bases with no gene match: 7. The germline V gene encodes CDR1 LGHNA and CDR2 YNFKEQ. The CDR3 contains 16 residues. The CDR3 loop reads CASSQSDRASTGELFF. The CDR3 nucleotides read TGTGCCAGCAGCCAATCTGACAGGGCCTCCACCGGGGAGCTGTTTTTT.

The rearrangement joins TRBV28 to TRBJ1-2; TRBD1 aligns across 7 bases. CDR3 size: 16 residues. Trimming took 5 bases from V and 2 from J; bases not matched to a gene: 11. CDR1 MDHEN and CDR2 SYDVKM come from the germline V gene. The CDR3 is CASSPRGQAVNYGYTF. CDR3 DNA sequence: TGTGCCAGCAGTCCCCGAGGACAGGCTGTAAACTATGGCTACACCTTC.

This clone was seen repeatedly, ten times or more. The chain combines TRBV18 with TRBJ1-1; TRBD1 agrees at 11 bases. This CDR3 is 13 amino acids long. CDR1 and CDR2 from the germline V gene are KGHSH and LQKENI. The trim removed 5 bases at V and 7 bases at J, leaving 3 bases unmatched. The CDR3 DNA reads TGTGCCAGCTCAGGACAGGGGGCTATTGAAGCTTTCTTT. Amino acids: CASSGQGAIEAFF.

V and J are TRBV19 and TRBJ2-1, with 10 bases that match TRBD1. Germline V gives CDR1 LNHDA, CDR2 SQIVND (reference sequence). This CDR3 contains 17 residues. V was pared by 5 bases and J by 4 bases, with 11 bases of the junction left unmatched. CDR3 amino acids: CASSPHSRDRGYNEQFF. CDR3 in DNA: TGTGCCAGTAGTCCTCATTCCCGGGACAGGGGATACAATGAGCAGTTCTTC.

Many counts were recorded for this clone. J is TRBJ1-1 and V is TRBV5-1; D unresolved. CDR1 and CDR2 (germline): SGHRS, YFSETQ. The germline V and J ends were trimmed by 0 bases and 5 bases, with 11 bases remaining between them. The CDR3 totals 14 residues. The CDR3 region has the DNA TGCGCCAGCAGCTTGGAGGTAGGGAGTACTGAAGCTTTCTTT. This encodes CASSLEVGSTEAFF.